The rows below give T cell receptor beta chains drawn from one sample of a study of metastatic and nonmetastatic thyroid tumors. TCRdb reanalyzed the PCR reads with MiXCR. The table has tens of thousands of clones, 9.5% to 13% seen once; the top ten hold roughly 9%. The sample taken for sequencing was blood. The receptors shown here come from a male donor with papillary thyroid cancer or a benign thyroid nodule (not recorded which). Some clones in this sample may be carry-over from other donors' samples. The CDR3 runs from the conserved cysteine through the conserved F or W. The order of the fields is J gene, V gene, D gene, clone size, CDR3 protein, CDR3 DNA. D genes are given only for firm matches. Only some rows state a clone size, as once, few, many or a class for expanded clones.

TRBJ2-7	TRBV18	NA	many	CASSPQNLEQYF	TGTGCCAGCTCACCACAAAACCTCGAGCAGTACTTC
TRBJ2-2	TRBV10-3	TRBD1	many	CAISEDRANTGELFF	TGTGCCATCAGTGAGGACAGGGCGAACACCGGGGAGCTGTTTTTT
TRBJ1-1	TRBV20-1	TRBD1	NA	CSARVMDRGPSEAFF	TGCAGTGCTAGAGTTATGGACAGGGGGCCCTCTGAAGCTTTCTTT
TRBJ2-7	TRBV7-9	NA	NA	CASGRQVIYDQYF	TGTGCCAGCGGCAGACAGGTAATCTACGACCAGTACTTC
TRBJ2-4	TRBV20-1	NA	many	CSAEVQGGVKNIQYF	TGCAGTGCCGAGGTACAGGGCGGAGTCAAAAACATTCAGTACTTC
TRBJ1-1	TRBV30	TRBD1	many	CAWSPPTGPLNTEAFF	TGTGCCTGGAGTCCCCCGACAGGGCCCTTGAACACTGAAGCTTTCTTT
TRBJ2-3	TRBV7-2	NA	medium-sized	CASSLLGTDTQYF	TGTGCCAGCAGCTTACTAGGCACAGATACGCAGTATTTT
TRBJ2-2	TRBV7-2	TRBD2	many	CASKAGAHPGELFF	TGTGCCAGCAAAGCGGGAGCCCATCCGGGGGAGCTGTTTTTT
TRBJ2-1	TRBV4-3	NA	many	CASSPLSGRLGEQFF	TGCGCCAGCAGCCCCCTTTCGGGGAGACTTGGTGAGCAGTTCTTC
TRBJ2-5	TRBV9	TRBD2	many	CASSVATGGTQYF	TGTGCCAGCAGCGTAGCTACGGGGGGGACCCAGTACTTC
TRBJ1-3	TRBV5-1	NA	NA	CAITTGGVGNTIYF	TGCGCCATCACCACCGGAGGGGTAGGGAACACCATATATTTT
TRBJ1-1	TRBV18	TRBD1	once	CASSPGQGRPDTEAFF	TGTGCCAGCTCACCAGGACAGGGGCGACCGGACACTGAAGCTTTCTTT
TRBJ2-7	TRBV27	NA	few	CASSLGDGGYEQYF	TGTGCCAGCAGTTTAGGCGACGGCGGCTACGAGCAGTACTTC
TRBJ1-2	TRBV27	NA	medium-sized	CASSLSLGMDGYTF	TGTGCCAGCAGTTTATCGCTGGGGATGGATGGCTACACCTTC
TRBJ2-1	TRBV4-3	TRBD2	many	CASSQGGGSSYNEQFF	TGCGCCAGCAGCCAAGGTGGCGGGAGCTCCTACAATGAGCAGTTCTTC
TRBJ2-3	TRBV9	NA	many	CASSPTLRGDTQYF	TGTGCCAGCAGCCCTACTCTCAGGGGAGATACGCAGTATTTT
TRBJ2-1	TRBV9	TRBD2	few	CASSAPQGLAGPHNEQFF	TGTGCCAGCAGCGCACCCCAGGGACTAGCGGGACCGCACAATGAGCAGTTCTTC
TRBJ2-2	TRBV3-1	TRBD1	once	CASSQRTGLNTGELLF	TGTGCCAGCAGCCAGCGGACAGGCTTGAACACCGGGGAGCTGCTTTTT
TRBJ2-5	TRBV20-1	NA	many	CSARNPIQETQYF	TGCAGTGCTAGGAATCCAATCCAAGAGACCCAGTACTTC
TRBJ2-1	TRBV11-2	TRBD2	many	CASSPVGTRSSNEQFF	TGTGCCAGCAGCCCCGTTGGGACTAGGTCTAGCAATGAGCAGTTCTTC
TRBJ1-1	TRBV11-2	TRBD1	NA	CASSLKGAGGVTEAFF	TGTGCCAGCAGCTTAAAGGGAGCAGGGGGAGTGACTGAAGCTTTCTTT
TRBJ1-2	TRBV30	NA	many	CAWSDTGNYGYTF	TGTGCCTGGAGTGACACAGGAAACTATGGCTACACCTTC
TRBJ2-1	TRBV11-3	TRBD2	medium-sized	CASSISGRWNEQFF	TGTGCCAGCAGCATTAGCGGGAGGTGGAATGAGCAGTTCTTC
TRBJ2-3	TRBV20-1	NA	many	CSARDLRNTQYF	TGCAGTGCTAGGGATCTTAGGAATACGCAGTATTTT
TRBJ2-3	TRBV30	TRBD2	many	CAWSRGRATDTQYF	TGTGCCTGGAGCCGCGGGAGGGCGACAGATACGCAGTATTTT
TRBJ2-1	TRBV18	NA	NA	CASSPPSRNNEQFF	TGTGCCAGCTCACCTCCGAGTAGAAACAATGAGCAGTTCTTC
TRBJ1-1	TRBV27	TRBD1	many	CASSPGQGFNTEAFF	TGTGCCAGCAGTCCGGGACAGGGCTTTAACACTGAAGCTTTCTTT
TRBJ1-4	TRBV4-2	TRBD1	NA	CASSQGQLALEKLFF	TGTGCCAGCAGCCAGGGACAGTTGGCTCTAGAAAAACTGTTTTTT
TRBJ2-7	TRBV20-1	TRBD2	many	CSARGTSGRYYEQYF	TGCAGTGCTAGAGGGACTAGCGGGCGATACTACGAGCAGTACTTC
TRBJ2-1	TRBV7-3	NA	many	CASSSDTYGNEQFF	TGTGCCAGCAGCTCGGATACCTACGGGAATGAGCAGTTCTTC
TRBJ1-3	TRBV7-6	NA	many	CASSQKSAGNTIYF	TGTGCCAGCAGCCAAAAGTCAGCTGGAAACACCATATATTTT
TRBJ2-3	TRBV7-9	NA	many	CASSPSSDTQYF	TGTGCCAGCAGCCCCTCATCGGATACGCAGTATTTT
TRBJ2-3	TRBV7-8	NA	many	CASSPTTDTQYF	TGTGCCAGCAGCCCTACCACAGATACGCAGTATTTT
TRBJ1-1	TRBV12-3/TRBV12-4	NA	many	CASSPHGAPVEAFF	TGTGCCAGCAGTCCCCATGGGGCCCCCGTAGAAGCTTTCTTT
TRBJ2-7	TRBV4-3	NA	many	CASSPTRIGEQYF	TGCGCCAGCAGCCCCACTAGAATCGGCGAGCAGTACTTC
TRBJ1-3	TRBV9	NA	many	CASSVGWGRKNTIYF	TGTGCCAGCAGCGTAGGATGGGGGCGGAAAAACACCATATATTTT
TRBJ2-5	TRBV7-2	NA	many	CASSRTPETQYF	TGTGCCAGCAGCCGTACCCCCGAGACCCAGTACTTC
TRBJ1-5	TRBV7-9	TRBD1	NA	CASSSGGANQPQHF	TGTGCCAGCAGCTCAGGGGGTGCGAATCAGCCCCAGCATTTT
TRBJ2-5	TRBV4-2	TRBD2	few	CASSPRTSGRSLETQYF	TGTGCCAGCAGCCCCCGGACTAGCGGGAGATCTTTGGAGACCCAGTACTTC
TRBJ1-1	TRBV7-2	NA	many	CASSLMGGSAFF	TGTGCCAGCAGCTTGATGGGGGGCTCAGCTTTCTTT
TRBJ2-1	TRBV19	NA	many	CASSGPPGSGVSSYNEQFF	TGTGCCAGTAGTGGCCCCCCGGGGTCGGGGGTAAGCTCCTACAATGAGCAGTTCTTC
TRBJ2-7	TRBV6-1	NA	few	CASILQNSYEQYF	TGTGCCAGCATCCTACAGAACTCCTACGAGCAGTACTTC
TRBJ2-5	TRBV5-1	NA	many	CASSLSFTQETQYF	TGCGCCAGCAGCTTGTCCTTCACCCAAGAGACCCAGTACTTC
TRBJ2-5	TRBV6-1	NA	many	CASSFREIETQYF	TGTGCCAGCAGTTTCAGGGAGATTGAGACCCAGTACTTC
TRBJ2-2	TRBV20-1	TRBD1	many	CSARDRGLSGELFF	TGCAGTGCTAGGGACAGGGGGTTATCCGGGGAGCTGTTTTTT
TRBJ2-7	TRBV7-2	TRBD2	many	CASSFGGGHRSYEQYF	TGTGCCAGCAGCTTCGGGGGGGGACACCGCTCCTACGAGCAGTACTTC
TRBJ2-5	TRBV2	TRBD2	many	CASSPRTSGSGETQYF	TGTGCCAGCAGTCCACGGACTAGCGGGAGTGGAGAGACCCAGTACTTC
TRBJ2-7	TRBV11-2	NA	many	CASSFGSVGLAYEQYF	TGTGCCAGCAGTTTTGGATCCGTCGGGCTAGCATACGAGCAGTACTTC
TRBJ1-1	TRBV7-2	NA	NA	CASTRDLVGTEAFF	TGTGCCAGCACCCGGGACCTAGTGGGTACTGAAGCTTTCTTT
TRBJ2-5	TRBV4-3	NA	many	CASSQDRGKGAVETQYF	TGCGCCAGCAGCCAAGATCGCGGGAAGGGGGCCGTGGAGACCCAGTACTTC